This T cell receptor (beta chain) is drawn from a study of Ad26.COV2.S vaccination and SARS-CoV-2 variants. CDR3 length: 12 residues. The V end was cut by 1 base, the J end by 3 bases, with 5 bases between. Germline V gene sequence: CDR1 SGHDT, CDR2 YYEEEE. TCRdb's table, derived via immunoSEQ multiplex PCR, lists solely in-frame clones and lacks some. The sample gives roughly 500,000 clones, around nine tenths of which show up once; roughly 12% is in the top ten. Details on this clone: The identical CDR3 is also encoded by other nucleotide sequences in the sample.

Treatment here: about 20 received Ad26.COV2.S at low or high dose, single or two shots; several received placebo; per-sample allocation not given. Following the first vaccine or placebo injection, samples were taken on day 63. This sequence joins TRBV5-6 and TRBJ2-7; no reliable D call. The sample consisted of peripheral blood, taken in a trial of Ad26.COV2.S vaccine versus placebo. This clonotype was sampled from a person between 18 and 60 years old who received the Ad26.COV2.S COVID-19 vaccine or a placebo. CDR3 sequence (DNA): TGTGCCAGCAGCTTGAGTGGCTACGAGCAGTACTTC. Translating gives CASSLSGYEQYF.